This TCR beta chain derives from a study of regulatory T cells in long-lasting Graves disease. Whole-study results and caveats: Persistent disease preferred TRBV28, TRBJ1-2 and TRBJ2-5; new disease, TRBV20-1 and TRBJ2-1.

The CDR3 contains 19 residues. J gave up 4 bases and V 7 bases, and 24 bases lay outside the gene matches. Germline CDR1 LNHNV, CDR2 YYDKDF (reference sequence). Time point denoted: newly diagnosed GD, antithyroid drugs for less than 3 months. PBMC-derived RNA was used for the TCR library. Details on this clonotype: Its antigen is still unknown.

HTBI primers from iRepertoire and Arm-PCR of CDR3 regions yielded the TCR beta libraries. TCRdb ran MiXCR on the multiplex PCR reads and lists one entry per CDR3 protein. The sample holds around 320,000 distinct CDR3 sequences, approximately 16% seen once. These data also formed part of another study, on T cells in Graves' hyperthyroidism and ophthalmopathy. This second study says: Blood shared most expanded thyroid clonotypes above 0.001.

The V gene is TRBV15, the J gene TRBJ1-2; 7 nucleotides agree with TRBD1. The receptor was isolated from a man in his forties or fifties with Graves disease. This specimen consisted of peripheral blood mononuclear cells (PBMCs), obtained at new diagnosis, from a patient treated with antithyroid drugs. The CDR3 protein is CATIKSDCGRGPSFYGYTF. DNA for the CDR3: TGTGCCACCATAAAATCGGATTGCGGGAGGGGGCCCTCCTTCTATGGCTACACCTTC.